This passage covers 4 T cell receptor beta chains from one sample sequenced in a study of shared clonotypes between healthy human individuals. Libraries were prepared by immunoSEQ multiplex PCR; TCRdb keeps only in-frame clonotypes and omits some of them. This sample has a few million clones; approximately 92% occur once, and the top ten carry around 0.15%. Sequencing was performed on naive CD4+ T cells sorted from blood. Noted subset: CD45RA+ positively selected. Receptors originate from a man aged 18 to 35 in good health.

The genes are TRBV5-4 and TRBJ2-5, with D perhaps given as TRBD1 or TRBD2 (5 bases each). CDR3 length equals 14 residues. The germline V and J ends were trimmed by 6 bases and 1 base, with 13 bases remaining between them. Germline V gene lookup returns CDR1 SGHNT and CDR2 YYREEE (reference sequence). The chain's CDR3 is CASTPAGGQETQYF. CDR3 DNA: TGTGCCAGCACCCCCGCTGGGGGCCAAGAGACCCAGTACTTC. Combining the CDR3 with reference TRBV5-4 and TRBJ2-5 gives the whole variable domain ETGVTQSPTHLIKTRGQQVTLRCSSQSGHNTVSWYQQALGQGPQFIFQYYREEENGRGNFPPRFSGLQFPNYSSELNVNALELDDSALYLCASTPAGGQETQYFGPGTRLLVL.

This clone was counted once. This chain links TRBV7-2 with TRBJ2-7, with D unresolved. Germline V gives CDR1 SGHTA, CDR2 FQGNSA. The CDR3 length is 12 residues. Trimming pared 2 bases from V and 9 bases from J, leaving 11 bases between. The CDR3 spells CASSLKATGQYF. The DNA for the CDR3 is TGTGCCAGCAGCTTAAAGGCGACGGGGCAGTACTTC.

The chain links TRBV7-2 to TRBJ2-2, with D tentatively TRBD1 or TRBD2 (5 bases each). The CDR3 sequence is 18 residues long. CDR1 is SGHTA, CDR2 FQGNSA, per germline. Trimming stripped 7 bases from V and 2 bases from J, with 23 bases between. DNA of the CDR3: TGTGCCAGCACCCACACTAGGGGCGGGCAGGCCAACACCGGGGAGCTGTTTTTT. Protein sequence: CASTHTRGGQANTGELFF.

The V and J genes are TRBV25-1 and TRBJ2-1; no firm D call. This CDR3 is 12 amino acids long. V shed 6 bases and J shed 8 bases, with 11 bases lying between them. Germline V gene sequence: CDR1 MGHDK, CDR2 SYGVNS. CDR3 DNA: TGTGCCAGCAGCTTATCGGGCTATGAGCAGTTCTTC. Translated, it gives CASSLSGYEQFF.